This TCR beta chain was sequenced for a study of blood T cell repertoires in COVID-19. For the study at large: Sample material is recorded as cDNA or gDNA derived from T cells, B-cell-depleted T cells, or PBMCs.

This table comes from immunoSEQ multiplex PCR, and its TCRdb copy is limited to in-frame clones, with some not included. The sample has 55,000 or so clones, approximately 87% seen once. Material: peripheral blood. The sequence came from a man in his 60s with active or convalescent COVID-19.

The CDR3 protein is CASSYRGGETQYF. The DNA of the CDR3 is TGTGCCAGCAGTTACCGGGGAGGGGAGACCCAGTACTTC. The chain combines TRBV6-6 with TRBJ2-5, with 7 bases matching TRBD2. Germline CDR1 and CDR2: MNHNY and SVGAGI (reference sequence). The CDR3 consists of 13 residues. V shed 2 bases and J 5 bases; nucleotides not matched to a gene: 2.